Below are 12 T cell receptor beta chains sequenced from a single sample in a study of cytomegalovirus exposure and HLA in healthy donors (dated by TCRdb to between 2016 and 2019). Library creation used the immunoSEQ multiplex PCR assay. A mixture of 60 forward primers for TCR Vbeta segments and 13 reverse primers for TCR Jbeta segments was used in the multiplex PCR. This is the immuneACCESS table as TCRdb keeps it, with only in-frame sequences that have V and J called. A part of the clones is gone; compared with another copy, unresolved V genes explain less than half, and the rest is unexplained. Across this sample there are 100,000 to 150,000 clones, with 73% seen only once. The ten largest account for approximately 4.3% of the sample. The sample taken for sequencing was PBMCs. These receptors originate from a man aged 55-75 years in good health and CMV-seropositive.

The rearrangement links TRBV5-4 to TRBJ1-1; 8 bases agree with TRBD1. There are 15 residues in the CDR3. The junction had 11 bases not matched to a gene; V was cut back by 6 bases and J by 4 bases. Germline V gives CDR1 SGHNT, CDR2 YYREEE (reference sequence). The CDR3 loop is CASTIVRGPSTEAFF. CDR3 coding DNA: TGTGCCAGCACCATTGTCAGGGGGCCCAGCACTGAAGCTTTCTTT.

The chain joins TRBV5-1 to TRBJ2-5, with TRBD2 matching over 8 bases. The CDR3 has 14 amino acids. Germline V gene lookup returns CDR1 SGHRS and CDR2 YFSETQ. J lost 3 bases, V lost 2 bases, and 3 bases had no gene match. The CDR3 coding sequence is TGCGCCAGCAGCTTAGAAGCGGGGGAAGAGACCCAGTACTTC. Its translation is CASSLEAGEETQYF.

The chain carries TRBV5-8 and TRBJ1-4, with TRBD1 as a possible D gene (6 bases). Trimming cost V 5 bases and J 8 bases, with 19 bases left between them. The germline gives CDR1 SGHTS, CDR2 YDEGEE. CDR3 length equals 15 residues. CDR3 region: CASSKNGQSGEKLFF. The DNA for the CDR3 is TGTGCCAGCAGTAAGAACGGACAGTCTGGAGAAAAACTGTTTTTT.

The chain couples TRBV7-8 to TRBJ2-3; 9 nucleotides agree with TRBD1. The J segment lost 3 bases and the V segment lost 1 base, leaving 5 bases of the junction unmatched. This CDR3 has 16 residues. Germline assignment: CDR1 SGHVS and CDR2 FQNEAQ. The CDR3 reads CASSLVTGGETDTQYF. In nucleotides, the CDR3 is TGTGCCAGCAGCTTAGTTACAGGGGGCGAAACAGATACGCAGTATTTT.

The V gene is TRBV6-5, the J gene TRBJ2-7; D might be TRBD1 (5 bases). The germline CDR1 and CDR2 sequences are MNHEY and SVGAGI. V dropped 2 bases and J dropped 3 bases, with 17 bases sitting between them. This CDR3 has 16 amino acids. The DNA of the CDR3 is TGTGCCAGCAGTTACCATTTCGACAGCACGAGCTACGAGCAGTACTTC. It is translated as CASSYHFDSTSYEQYF.

V and J are TRBV28 and TRBJ2-2; D not resolved. V lost 5 bases and J lost 7, with 5 bases in between. This CDR3 is 11 amino acids long. CDR1 is MDHEN and CDR2 is SYDVKM in the germline V gene. This CDR3 is CASSQLGELFF. CDR3 DNA sequence: TGTGCCAGCAGTCAACTCGGGGAGCTGTTTTTT. Full variable domain (remainder filled in from reference TRBV28 and TRBJ2-2): DVKVTQSSRYLVKRTGEKVFLECVQDMDHENMFWYRQDPGLGLRLIYFSYDVKMKEKGDIPEGYSVSREKKERFSLILESASTNQTSMYLCASSQLGELFFGEGSRLTVL.

V is TRBV19 and J is TRBJ1-1; D may be TRBD1 (5 bases). CDR1 and CDR2 (germline): LNHDA, SQIVND (reference sequence). V gave up 5 bases and J gave up 5 bases, with 12 bases separating them. The length of the CDR3 is 13 residues. The DNA for the CDR3 is TGTGCCAGTAGTCCTCCTGGGGGGACTGAAGCTTTCTTT. This encodes CASSPPGGTEAFF.

CDR3 coding DNA: TGTGCCAGTAGTCCTGGGACAGGGGGCGCCGAGGACTATGGCTACACCTTC. It is translated as CASSPGTGGAEDYGYTF. The chain is built from TRBV19 and TRBJ1-2; 12 bases agree with TRBD1. Losses at the gene ends were 5 bases for V and 3 bases for J; bases not matched to a gene: 10. Germline-derived CDR1 and CDR2 are LNHDA and SQIVND (reference sequence). This CDR3 has 17 residues.

The V call is TRBV13, the J call TRBJ2-3; TRBD2 aligns across 10 bases. The CDR3 spans 15 residues. With V trimmed by 4 bases and J by 6 bases, 7 bases remained unmatched. Germline V lookup: CDR1 PRHDT, CDR2 FYEKMQ (reference sequence). The CDR3 sequence: CASSSTGTSDDTQYF. CDR3 nucleotides: TGTGCCAGCAGCTCAACCGGGACTAGCGATGATACGCAGTATTTT.

This clone occurred once. The chain carries TRBV10-3 and TRBJ2-5, with D tentatively TRBD1 (6 bases). The V end was cut by 2 bases, the J end by 5 bases, with 21 bases between. Germline V gene data show CDR1 as ENHRY and CDR2 as SYGVKD. This CDR3 is 17 amino acids long. In DNA, the CDR3 is TGTGCCATCAGTGAGGGGGTAGGGGCAGGGGAGCGTGAGACCCAGTACTTC. This encodes CAISEGVGAGERETQYF.

This clone was seen only once. This chain uses TRBV2 with TRBJ2-2; TRBD1 might be the D (5 bases). Trimming pared 7 bases from V and 0 bases from J, leaving 15 bases between. This CDR3 region has 16 residues. CDR1 SNHLY and CDR2 FYNNEI come from the germline V gene. CDR3 in amino acids: CASTTRVLANTGELFF. As DNA, the CDR3 is TGTGCCAGCACAACCAGGGTTTTGGCGAACACCGGGGAGCTGTTTTTT.

J is TRBJ2-5 and V is TRBV6-1; 7 bases agree with TRBD1. Trimming took 7 bases from V and 5 from J; bases not matched to a gene: 10. The germline CDR1 and CDR2 sequences are MNHNS and SASEGT. CDR3 length: 14 amino acids. The CDR3 sequence: CASMSTRGRETQYF. DNA of the CDR3: TGTGCCAGCATGTCAACTAGGGGGCGGGAGACCCAGTACTTC.